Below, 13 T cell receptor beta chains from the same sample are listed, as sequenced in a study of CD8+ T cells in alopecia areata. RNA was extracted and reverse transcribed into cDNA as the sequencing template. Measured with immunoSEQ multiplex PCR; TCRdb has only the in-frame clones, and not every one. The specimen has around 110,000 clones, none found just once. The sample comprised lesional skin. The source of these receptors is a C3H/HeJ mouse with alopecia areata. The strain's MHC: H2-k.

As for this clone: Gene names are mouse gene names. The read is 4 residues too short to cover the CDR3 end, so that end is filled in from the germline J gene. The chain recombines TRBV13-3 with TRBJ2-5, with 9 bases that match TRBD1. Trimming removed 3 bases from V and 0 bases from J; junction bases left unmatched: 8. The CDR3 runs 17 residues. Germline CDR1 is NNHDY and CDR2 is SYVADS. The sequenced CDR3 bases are TGTGCCAGCAGTGCCCTCGACAGGGGGGGTAACCAAGAC. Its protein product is CASSALDRGGNQD. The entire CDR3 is CASSALDRGGNQDTQYF.

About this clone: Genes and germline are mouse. The covered CDR3 bases are TGTGCCAGCGGTGCCCACCGGGACAGGGATGCAGAA. Amino acid sequence: CASGAHRDRDAE. The whole CDR3 region reads CASGAHRDRDAETLYF. The chain carries TRBV13-2 and TRBJ2-3; 9 nucleotides align to TRBD1. The read finishes 4 residues shy of the CDR3 end, and the germline J gene is used to complete it. V gave up 3 bases and J gave up 2 bases; unmatched junction bases: 7. CDR1 and CDR2 from the germline V gene are NNHNN and SYGAGS (reference sequence). CDR3 length equals 16 residues.

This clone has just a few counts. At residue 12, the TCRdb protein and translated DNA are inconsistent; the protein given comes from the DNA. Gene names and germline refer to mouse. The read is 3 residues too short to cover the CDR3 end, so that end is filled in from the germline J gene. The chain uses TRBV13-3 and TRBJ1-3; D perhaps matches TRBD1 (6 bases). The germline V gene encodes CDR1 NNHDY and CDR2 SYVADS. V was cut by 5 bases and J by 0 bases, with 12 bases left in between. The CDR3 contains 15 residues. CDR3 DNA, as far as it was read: TGTGCCAGCAGCTCTGGGACAATTTCTGGAAATACG. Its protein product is CASSSGTISGNT. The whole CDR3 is CASSSGTISGNTLYF.

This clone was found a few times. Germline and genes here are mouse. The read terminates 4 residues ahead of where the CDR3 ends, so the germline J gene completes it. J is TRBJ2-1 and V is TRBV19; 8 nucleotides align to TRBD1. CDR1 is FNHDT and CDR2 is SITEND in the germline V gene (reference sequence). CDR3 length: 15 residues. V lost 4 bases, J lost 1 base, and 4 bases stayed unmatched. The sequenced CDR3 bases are TGTGCCAGCAGTCTGGACAGGGTAAACTATGCT. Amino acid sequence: CASSLDRVNYA. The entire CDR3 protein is CASSLDRVNYAEQFF. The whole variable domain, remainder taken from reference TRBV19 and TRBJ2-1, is GGIITQTPKFLIGQEGQKLTLKCQQNFNHDTMYWYRQDSGKGLRLIYYSITENDLQKGDLSEGYDASREKKSSFSLTVTSAQKNEMAVFLCASSLDRVNYAEQFFGPGTRLTVL.

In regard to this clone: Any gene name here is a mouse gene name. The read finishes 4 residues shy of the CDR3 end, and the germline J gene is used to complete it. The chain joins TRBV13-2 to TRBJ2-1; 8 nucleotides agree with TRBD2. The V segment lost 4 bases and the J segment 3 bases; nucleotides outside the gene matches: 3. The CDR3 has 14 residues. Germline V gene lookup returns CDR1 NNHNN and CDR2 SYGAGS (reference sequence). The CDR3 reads CASGPGGRYAEQFF. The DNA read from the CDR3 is TGTGCCAGCGGTCCGGGGGGGCGCTATGCT.

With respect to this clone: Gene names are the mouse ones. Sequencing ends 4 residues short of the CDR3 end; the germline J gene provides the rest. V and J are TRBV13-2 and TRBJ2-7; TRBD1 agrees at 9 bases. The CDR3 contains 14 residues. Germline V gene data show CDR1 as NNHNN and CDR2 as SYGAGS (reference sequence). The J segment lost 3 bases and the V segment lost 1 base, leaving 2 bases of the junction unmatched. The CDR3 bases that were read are TGTGCCAGCGGTGATTCGGACAGGGGCTAT. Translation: CASGDSDRGY. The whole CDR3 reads CASGDSDRGYEQYF.

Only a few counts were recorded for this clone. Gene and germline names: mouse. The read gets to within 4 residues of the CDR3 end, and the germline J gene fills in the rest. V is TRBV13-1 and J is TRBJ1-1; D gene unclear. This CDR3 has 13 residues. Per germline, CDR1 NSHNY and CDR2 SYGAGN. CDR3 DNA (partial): TGTGCCAGCAGTGATGAACCAGGCTCA. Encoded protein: CASSDEPGS. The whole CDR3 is CASSDEPGSEVFF.

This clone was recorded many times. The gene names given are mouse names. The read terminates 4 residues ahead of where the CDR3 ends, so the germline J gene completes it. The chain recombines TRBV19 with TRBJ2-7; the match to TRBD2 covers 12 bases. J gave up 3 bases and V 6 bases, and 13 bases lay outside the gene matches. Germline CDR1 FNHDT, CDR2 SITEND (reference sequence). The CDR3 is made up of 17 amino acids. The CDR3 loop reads CASIPGTGGSPFYEQYF. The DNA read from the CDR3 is TGTGCCAGCATTCCCGGGACTGGGGGGTCCCCTTTCTAT.

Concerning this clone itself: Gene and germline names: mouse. CDR3 DNA, as far as it was read: TGTGCCAGCAGCCTCCGACTGGGGGGGGGTGCAGAA. Translated: CASSLRLGGGAE. The CDR3, in full, reads CASSLRLGGGAETLYF. The rearrangement links TRBV5 to TRBJ2-3, with TRBD2 matching over 11 bases. The DNA ends 4 residues before the CDR3 does, and the rest of the CDR3 is filled in from the germline J gene. This CDR3 contains 16 residues. Germline CDR1 reads LGHNA; CDR2 reads YNLKQL (reference sequence). With V trimmed by 4 bases and J by 1 base, 4 bases remained unmatched.

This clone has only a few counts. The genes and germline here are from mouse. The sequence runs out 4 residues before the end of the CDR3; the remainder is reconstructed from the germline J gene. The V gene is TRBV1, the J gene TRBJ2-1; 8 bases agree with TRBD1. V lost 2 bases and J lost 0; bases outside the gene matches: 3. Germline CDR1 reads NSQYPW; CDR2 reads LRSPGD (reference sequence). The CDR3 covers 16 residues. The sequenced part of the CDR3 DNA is TGCACCTGCAGTGCACCACAGGGGGTTAACTATGCT. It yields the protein CTCSAPQGVNYA. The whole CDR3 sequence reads CTCSAPQGVNYAEQFF.

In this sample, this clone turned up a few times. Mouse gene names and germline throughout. Here the CDR3 reads CASSPDWVSYEQYF. CDR3 DNA, as far as it was read: TGTGCCAGCAGTCCGGACTGGGTCTCCTAT. This chain links TRBV13-1 with TRBJ2-7; 8 nucleotides align to TRBD2. The sequenced fragment ends 4 residues before the CDR3 boundary, so the rest is inferred from the germline J gene. In germline, CDR1 is NSHNY, CDR2 SYGAGN. The CDR3 is 14 amino acids. Unmatched junction bases numbered 3, after V lost 4 bases and J lost 0 bases.

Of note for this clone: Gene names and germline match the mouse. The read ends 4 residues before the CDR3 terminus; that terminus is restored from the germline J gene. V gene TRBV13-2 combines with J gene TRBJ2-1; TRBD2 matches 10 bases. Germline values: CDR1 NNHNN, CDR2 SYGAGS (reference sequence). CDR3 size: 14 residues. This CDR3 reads CASGDWGGRAEQFF. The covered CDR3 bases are TGTGCCAGCGGTGACTGGGGGGGCAGGGCT.

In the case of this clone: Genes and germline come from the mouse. The DNA read from the CDR3 is TGTGCCAGCAGTGAGAGAGGACTGGGGGGTCAT. Translated, it gives CASSERGLGGH. Given in full, the CDR3 is CASSERGLGGHEQYF. This chain connects TRBV13-3 to TRBJ2-7; 11 bases are shared with TRBD2. The CDR3 extends 4 residues past the end of the read, so its final part is completed from the germline J gene. The CDR3 has 15 amino acids. CDR1 NNHDY and CDR2 SYVADS come from the germline V gene.